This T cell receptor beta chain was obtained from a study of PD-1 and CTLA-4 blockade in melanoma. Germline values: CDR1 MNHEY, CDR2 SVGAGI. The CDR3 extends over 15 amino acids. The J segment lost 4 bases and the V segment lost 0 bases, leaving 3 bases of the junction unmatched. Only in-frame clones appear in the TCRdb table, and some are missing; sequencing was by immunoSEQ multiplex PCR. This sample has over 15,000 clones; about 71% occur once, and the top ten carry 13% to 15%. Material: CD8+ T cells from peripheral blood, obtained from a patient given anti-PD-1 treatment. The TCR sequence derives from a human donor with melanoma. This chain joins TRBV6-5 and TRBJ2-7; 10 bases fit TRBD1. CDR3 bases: TGTGCCAGCAGTTACTCGCCGGGACAGGGGTACGAGCAGTACTTC. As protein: CASSYSPGQGYEQYF.